One sample yielded the 6 T cell receptor beta chains listed below, sequenced in a study of cytomegalovirus exposure and HLA in healthy donors. Primers included in the PCR were 60 Vbeta and 13 Jbeta primers. Some clones are missing from TCRdb's copy, which holds only in-frame ones; the method was immunoSEQ multiplex PCR. The table includes 160,000 or so clones, roughly nine tenths detected once. Specimen: PBMCs. Every receptor here comes from a woman aged 30 to 39 in good health and CMV-seronegative.

The chain has TRBV7-8 and TRBJ1-5; no definite D call. The germline V gene has CDR1 SGHVS and CDR2 FQNEAQ. This CDR3 has 14 amino acids. Trimming left V 1 base short and J 11 bases short, with 15 bases between. This CDR3 is CASSLDHAPSAQHF. For the CDR3, the DNA is TGTGCCAGCAGCTTAGACCACGCTCCTTCAGCCCAGCATTTT. Drawing the rest from reference TRBV7-8 and TRBJ1-5, the complete variable domain is GAGVSQSPRYKVAKRGQDVALRCDPISGHVSLFWYQQALGQGPEFLTYFQNEAQLDKSGLPSDRFFAERPEGSVSTLKIQRTQQEDSAVYLCASSLDHAPSAQHFGDGTRLSIL.

The J gene is TRBJ2-1, the V gene TRBV5-1; no reliable D call. CDR3 size: 14 residues. In germline, CDR1 is SGHRS, CDR2 YFSETQ. V shed 4 bases and J shed 0 bases, with 8 bases lying between them. In DNA form, the CDR3 reads TGCGCCAGCAGCCCCCTGAGCTCCTACAATGAGCAGTTCTTC. Protein sequence: CASSPLSSYNEQFF.

V is TRBV19 and J is TRBJ2-3, with TRBD2 as a possible D gene (5 bases). The CDR3 totals 13 residues. Trimming removed 1 base from V and 6 bases from J, with 8 bases in between. Germline V gene sequence: CDR1 LNHDA, CDR2 SQIVND (reference sequence). The CDR3 sequence: CASSIGRGDTQYF. The DNA of the CDR3 is TGTGCCAGTAGTATAGGGCGAGGGGATACGCAGTATTTT. The whole variable domain, remainder taken from reference TRBV19 and TRBJ2-3, is DGGITQSPKYLFRKEGQNVTLSCEQNLNHDAMYWYRQDPGQGLRLIYYSQIVNDFQKGDIAEGYSVSREKKESFPLTVTSAQKNPTAFYLCASSIGRGDTQYFGPGTRLTVL.

This sequence joins TRBV6-1 and TRBJ2-7, with 7 nucleotides matching TRBD1. V was clipped by 8 bases and J by 3 bases; unmatched bases: 10. Germline V gives CDR1 MNHNS, CDR2 SASEGT. This CDR3 is 14 amino acids long. CDR3 loop: CASRMGQTDYEQYF. The DNA for the CDR3 is TGTGCCAGCCGGATGGGACAGACAGACTACGAGCAGTACTTC.

This chain uses TRBV4-3 with TRBJ2-4; 7 bases match TRBD1. The CDR3 loop spans 14 amino acids. Germline trimming cut 4 bases from V and 7 bases from J; bases unmatched to any gene: 7. Germline values: CDR1 LGHNA, CDR2 YSLEER. The CDR3 nucleotides are TGCGCCAGCAGCCTACAGGGGTGGATGAACATTCAGTACTTC. It codes for CASSLQGWMNIQYF.

This clone was seen more than once but under ten times. The chain combines TRBV18 with TRBJ2-7, with 8 positions matching TRBD2. The V gene end was trimmed by 0 bases and the J gene end by 3 bases; junction bases not matched to a gene: 4. Per the germline V gene, CDR1 is KGHSH and CDR2 is LQKENI. The CDR3 runs to 15 residues. CDR3: CASSPPSLAGYEQYF. CDR3 nucleotide sequence: TGTGCCAGCTCACCACCGTCCCTAGCGGGCTACGAGCAGTACTTC.